The 8 T cell receptor beta chains in this list originate from one sample, sequenced in a study of T cells in Graves' hyperthyroidism and ophthalmopathy. Template material for amplifying TCR beta CDR3 regions consisted of RNA transcripts. HTBI primers were the set used in a first-round RT-PCR of the TCR CDR3. TCRdb recomputed calls from the multiplex PCR reads with MiXCR, one row per CDR3 protein. This table has under 200,000 distinct CDR3 sequences, around 8.9% appearing once. Specimen: blood. Source of these receptors: a young woman with Graves' hyperthyroidism that later progressed to Graves' ophthalmopathy.

Ten or more counts support this clonotype. The CDR3 nucleotides are TGTGCCAGTAGTTTGAATAGCGGGAGTGGGTTATACGAGCAGTACTTC. Amino acid sequence: CASSLNSGSGLYEQYF. This chain connects TRBV19 to TRBJ2-7, with 9 nucleotides matching TRBD2. The CDR3 loop spans 16 amino acids. The germline CDR1 and CDR2 sequences are LNHDA and SQIVND (reference sequence). V dropped 5 bases and J dropped 4; count of bases not matched to a gene: 12.

This clonotype occurred many times. The chain couples TRBV5-6 to TRBJ2-1; the match to TRBD2 covers 9 bases. The ends lost 1 base at V and 0 bases at J; junction bases unmatched: 8. The CDR3 spans 18 residues. Germline CDR1 reads SGHDT; CDR2 reads YYEEEE. As DNA, the CDR3 is TGTGCCAGCAGCTTGTCAGACCTAGCGGGATCCTCCTACAATGAGCAGTTCTTC. Its protein product is CASSLSDLAGSSYNEQFF.

This clonotype was seen many times. The V and J genes are TRBV6-2 or TRBV6-3 and TRBJ2-7; TRBD1 aligns across 10 bases. CDR3 length: 16 residues. Germline V lookup: CDR1 MNHEY, CDR2 SVGEGT. With V trimmed by 6 bases and J by 6 bases, 14 bases remained unmatched. The CDR3 region is CASSDPRGQGPGEQYF. The CDR3 region has the DNA TGTGCCAGCAGCGATCCTCGGGGACAGGGGCCTGGCGAGCAGTACTTC.

The chain has TRBV19 and TRBJ1-1; D is ambiguous. Looked up from germline, CDR1 is LNHDA and CDR2 is SQIVND (reference sequence). Trimming removed 6 bases from V and 6 bases from J, with 14 bases in between. The CDR3 extends over 13 amino acids. The CDR3 is CASRPAGLAEAFF. The CDR3 region has the DNA TGTGCCAGTAGACCCGCCGGGTTAGCTGAAGCTTTCTTT.

This clonotype was recorded at least ten times. The V and J genes are TRBV20-1 and TRBJ2-3; 9 bases align to TRBD1. Germline values: CDR1 DFQATT, CDR2 SNEGSKA (reference sequence). This CDR3 contains 15 residues. With V trimmed by 5 bases and J by 6 bases, 12 bases remained unmatched. DNA of the CDR3: TGCAGTGCTCTGAGACAGGGGGTAATCGCGGATACGCAGTATTTT. This translates into CSALRQGVIADTQYF.

This clonotype was picked up many times. The V and J genes are TRBV7-8 and TRBJ1-5; D ambiguous. CDR3 length equals 16 residues. V shed 0 bases and J shed 4 bases, with 13 bases lying between them. Germline values: CDR1 SGHVS, CDR2 FQNEAQ. CDR3 coding DNA: TGTGCCAGCAGCTTAGCGAACAGATTTTGGAATCAGCCCCAGCATTTT. Its protein is CASSLANRFWNQPQHF.

This clonotype was seen a handful of times. The chain is built from TRBV7-9 and TRBJ2-3; D possibly corresponds to TRBD2 (5 bases). CDR1 SEHNR and CDR2 FQNEAQ come from the germline V gene (reference sequence). CDR3 length: 15 amino acids. Between the trimmed V and J ends, which lost 7 bases and 4 bases, there was a span of 18 bases. The CDR3 region is CASIRMLAGADTQYF. CDR3 DNA sequence: TGTGCCAGCATTAGGATGCTAGCCGGAGCAGATACGCAGTATTTT.

This clonotype was seen repeatedly, ten times or more. The V call is TRBV7-4, the J call TRBJ2-7; D might be TRBD2 (5 bases). CDR1 and CDR2 from the germline V gene are SGHVT and SQSDAQ. There are 17 residues in the CDR3. V dropped 1 base and J dropped 4 bases, with 20 bases sitting between them. CDR3: CASSLGNIDEVAYEQYF. CDR3 DNA sequence: TGTGCCAGCAGCTTAGGGAACATAGATGAAGTAGCGTACGAGCAGTACTTC.